The 19 T cell receptor beta chains below all came from one sample that was sequenced in a study of identical twins (dated by TCRdb to the mid-2010s). Libraries were made using 5' RACE. Instrument used: Illumina HiSeq 2000. Using fastp trimming at Q25 and MiXCR clonotype assembly, TCRdb reanalyzed the public sequencing data and kept in-frame beta chains. Entries that share a CDR3 protein sequence are merged under the most common genes and DNA. The sample table holds approximately 600,000 distinct CDR3 sequences, of which around 9.6% were seen once. Around 3.1% of the sample rests with the top ten. This sample was also put to use in a study of yellow fever vaccine responses in identical twins.

The material sequenced was PBMCs. These receptors were taken from a woman aged 18-29 years in good health.

This clonotype was picked up many times. The gene calls are TRBV5-5 and TRBJ2-1, with 7 positions matching TRBD2. CDR1 and CDR2 (germline): SGHKS, YYEKEE (reference sequence). CDR3 size: 14 residues. V trimming: 0 bases; J trimming: 7 bases; junction bases outside the gene matches: 4. CDR3 nucleotide sequence: TGTGCCAGCAGCTTGGGCATGGGGGGGAATGAGCAGTTCTTC. It specifies CASSLGMGGNEQFF.

This clonotype was detected only a few times. Germline and junction disagree at one end, which may indicate a read error. This chain connects TRBV3-1 to TRBJ2-1, with TRBD2 matching 11 bases. CDR1 and CDR2 from the germline V gene are LGHDT and YNNKEL (reference sequence). The length of the CDR3 is 19 residues. CDR3 nucleotide sequence: TGTGCCTGCAGCCAAGAGGTGGTTAGCGGGAGGGAATCCTACAATGAGCAGTTCTTC. Protein sequence: CACSQEVVSGRESYNEQFF.

This clonotype came up a few times. This sequence joins TRBV2 and TRBJ2-3; no definite D call. The CDR3 length is 12 residues. Trimming left V 0 bases short and J 9 bases short, with 7 bases between. Germline CDR1 SNHLY, CDR2 FYNNEI. The CDR3 loop reads CASSEARNTQYF. The CDR3 nucleotides are TGTGCCAGCAGTGAAGCGCGAAACACGCAGTATTTT.

This clonotype was picked up a small number of times. V and J are TRBV20-1 and TRBJ1-3, with D unclear. Trimming took off 5 bases at V and 0 bases at J, with 8 bases between the two ends. The germline V gene encodes CDR1 DFQATT and CDR2 SNEGSKA (reference sequence). The length of the CDR3 is 13 residues. The CDR3 bases are TGCAGTGCTGAAGACCGCTCTGGAAACACCATATATTTT. Its translation is CSAEDRSGNTIYF.

The chain uses TRBV5-1 and TRBJ2-1; weak D call: TRBD1 (6 bases). Trimming removed 4 bases from V and 9 bases from J, with 23 bases in between. CDR1 SGHRS and CDR2 YFSETQ come from the germline V gene. The CDR3 sequence is 16 residues long. The DNA for the CDR3 is TGCGCCAGCAGCCCAAATATGGGGGCCACGGTTCCTGAGCAGTTCTTC. It translates to CASSPNMGATVPEQFF.

This clonotype was found many times. The chain couples TRBV7-3 to TRBJ2-2; D unclear. With 1 base removed from V and 0 bases from J, the gap between germline ends came to 6 bases. Germline loops: CDR1 SGHTA, CDR2 FQGTGA. The CDR3 totals 15 residues. CDR3 bases: TGTGCCAGCAGCTTAAGGGCTGCGAACACCGGGGAGCTGTTTTTT. Residues: CASSLRAANTGELFF.

The rearrangement uses TRBV25-1 and TRBJ2-7; D ambiguous. CDR1 is MGHDK and CDR2 is SYGVNS in the germline V gene. The CDR3 consists of 9 residues. V dropped 11 bases and J dropped 4 bases, with 6 bases sitting between them. CDR3 in amino acids: CAHGYEQYF. DNA of the CDR3: TGTGCCCACGGATACGAGCAGTACTTC.

In its sample, this clonotype was seen many times. The chain joins TRBV20-1 to TRBJ2-1, with unresolved D. The germline CDR1 and CDR2 sequences are DFQATT and SNEGSKA (reference sequence). Trimming shortened V by 3 bases and J by 3 bases, and 12 bases separated the two germline ends. CDR3 size: 14 residues. The CDR3 here is CSASRGSGYNEQFF. The CDR3 bases are TGCAGTGCTAGTCGCGGTTCTGGCTACAATGAGCAGTTCTTC.

This clonotype was seen once. At one boundary the junction diverges from the germline segment, which might be a read error. The rearrangement uses TRBV20-1 and TRBJ2-1; D tentatively fits TRBD1 or TRBD2 (5 bases each). CDR1 is DFQATT and CDR2 is SNEGSKA in the germline V gene (reference sequence). This CDR3 spans 17 amino acids. The DNA for the CDR3 is TGCTGTGCTAGAGATTCGGGACGGTATGACTCCTACAATGAGCAGTTCTTC. Amino acid sequence: CCARDSGRYDSYNEQFF.

This chain connects TRBV6-1 to TRBJ2-7, with D possibly matching TRBD2 (5 bases). This CDR3 region has 14 residues. Germline lookup yields CDR1 MNHNS and CDR2 SASEGT. Trimming stripped 8 bases from V and 0 bases from J, with 14 bases between. Written as DNA, the CDR3 is TGTGCCAGCCGACCAGCGGAGAGCTCCTACGAGCAGTACTTC. This encodes CASRPAESSYEQYF.

In this sample, this clonotype turned up a few times. The chain uses TRBV12-3 or TRBV12-4 and TRBJ2-1; 11 bases are a match to TRBD2. Losses at the gene ends were 4 bases for V and 2 bases for J; bases not matched to a gene: 7. The CDR3 extends over 17 amino acids. Here the CDR3 reads CASSSIGTSGPYNEQFF. The DNA for the CDR3 is TGTGCCAGCAGTTCGATCGGGACTAGCGGCCCCTACAATGAGCAGTTCTTC.

The chain recombines TRBV3-1 with TRBJ2-7; D gene unclear. Germline lookup yields CDR1 LGHDT and CDR2 YNNKEL (reference sequence). Trimming took off 2 bases at V and 5 bases at J, with 7 bases between the two ends. The CDR3 is 12 residues long. CDR3 sequence (DNA): TGTGCCAGCAGCCAACAGGAAAACGAGCAGTACTTC. The encoded protein is CASSQQENEQYF.

To note about this clonotype: An end of the junction differs from the germline gene, which may be a read error. The J gene is TRBJ2-3, the V gene TRBV11-2, with 7 bases fitting TRBD2. This CDR3 contains 18 residues. Looked up from germline, CDR1 is SGHAT and CDR2 is FQNNGV. The CDR3, as DNA: TGTACCAGCAGCTTAGATTACGGAGCGGGGTATAGCACAGATACGCAGTATTTT. This gives the protein CTSSLDYGAGYSTDTQYF. Full variable domain (remainder filled in from reference TRBV11-2 and TRBJ2-3): EAGVAQSPRYKIIEKRQSVAFWCNPISGHATLYWYQQILGQGPKLLIQFQNNGVVDDSQLPKDRFSAERLKGVDSTLKIQPAKLEDSAVYLCTSSLDYGAGYSTDTQYFGPGTRLTVL.

In this sample, this clonotype turned up a few times. V is TRBV28 and J is TRBJ2-7; no reliable D call. Per germline, CDR1 MDHEN and CDR2 SYDVKM. This CDR3 is 12 amino acids long. V was pared by 8 bases and J by 2 bases, with 10 bases between. The CDR3 sequence: CASGYRTYEQYF. CDR3 bases: TGTGCCAGCGGATACAGAACCTACGAGCAGTACTTC.

The chain recombines TRBV6-2 or TRBV6-3 with TRBJ2-7, with D perhaps given as TRBD1 or TRBD2 (5 bases each). CDR3 length: 12 residues. Trimming stripped 8 bases from V and 6 bases from J, with 14 bases between. Germline CDR1 is MNHEY and CDR2 is SVGEGT. Here the CDR3 reads CASGWGTAEQYF. For the CDR3, the DNA is TGTGCCAGCGGTTGGGGGACGGCCGAGCAGTACTTC.

There are a few counts of this clonotype. The chain couples TRBV29-1 to TRBJ2-5; D gene uncertain. Germline-derived CDR1 and CDR2 are SQVTM and ANQGSEA. This CDR3 has 13 amino acids. Trimming cost V 2 bases and J 3 bases, with 10 bases left between them. The CDR3 here is CSVELPNKETQYF. CDR3 coding DNA: TGCAGCGTTGAACTACCTAACAAAGAGACCCAGTACTTC.

This clonotype has just a few counts. The chain carries TRBV28 and TRBJ1-6; D not certain. From germline, CDR1 is MDHEN and CDR2 SYDVKM. This CDR3 contains 11 residues. V lost 3 bases and J 8 bases, leaving 2 bases between the germline ends. The CDR3 sequence: CASSFYSPLHF. The CDR3 nucleotides are TGTGCCAGCAGTTTCTATTCACCCCTCCACTTT.

The V call is TRBV5-1, the J call TRBJ2-4; a weak D match, TRBD1 (5 bases). With 4 bases removed from V and 1 base from J, the gap between germline ends came to 9 bases. Per germline, CDR1 SGHRS and CDR2 YFSETQ. The length of the CDR3 is 14 residues. This CDR3 is CASSQPGAKNIQYF. The CDR3 DNA is TGCGCCAGCAGCCAGCCAGGGGCCAAAAACATTCAGTACTTC.

This clonotype appeared a few times. The chain has TRBV12-3 or TRBV12-4 and TRBJ1-5; D gene uncertain. The CDR3 totals 15 residues. V lost 7 bases and J lost 2, with 15 bases in between. CDR3 sequence reads: CASTKTGGGNQPQHF. The CDR3 DNA follows: TGTGCCAGCACCAAAACGGGCGGGGGCAATCAGCCCCAGCATTTT.